The 22 T cell receptor beta chains below all came from one sample that was sequenced in a study of T cells in women clearing cervical HPV infection. TCRdb's copy holds only in-frame clones and misses some; the assay was immunoSEQ multiplex PCR. This repertoire includes some 23,000 clones. The specimen was blood buffy coat. The receptor source for this set is a woman between 18 and 70 years old with a cervical HPV16 infection that either progressed to CIN3+ or cleared (not recorded which).

Note on this clone: The DNA ends 3 residues before the CDR3 does, and the rest of the CDR3 is filled in from the germline J gene. The gene calls are TRBV20-1 and TRBJ2-5; no firm D call. The ends were cut back, 1 base at V and 1 base at J, with 7 bases in the middle. CDR1 is DFQATT and CDR2 is SNEGSKA in the germline V gene (reference sequence). The CDR3 consists of 13 residues. Partial CDR3 DNA: TGCAGTGCTAGAGTGGGCTTCCAAGAGACC. Its protein product is CSARVGFQET. The CDR3 reads in full as CSARVGFQETQYF.

With respect to this clone: The sequenced fragment ends 3 residues before the CDR3 boundary, so the rest is inferred from the germline J gene. This chain connects TRBV18 to TRBJ2-1; no definite D call. The V end was cut by 1 base, the J end by 8 bases, with 12 bases between. The CDR3 totals 14 residues. CDR1 is KGHSH and CDR2 is LQKENI in the germline V gene. CDR3 region: CASSPRIGPDEQFF. The part of the CDR3 DNA that was read is TGTGCCAGCTCACCACGGATAGGGCCCGATGAG. The whole variable domain, filled in from reference TRBV18 and TRBJ2-1, reads NAGVMQNPRHLVRRRGQEARLRCSPMKGHSHVYWYRQLPEEGLKFMVYLQKENIIDESGMPKERFSAEFPKEGPSILRIQQVVRGDSAAYFCASSPRIGPDEQFFGPGTRLTVL.

In regard to this clone: Sequencing ends 3 residues short of the CDR3 end; the germline J gene provides the rest. The genes are TRBV12-5 and TRBJ2-5; TRBD1 aligns across 9 bases. Unmatched junction bases numbered 4, after V lost 4 bases and J lost 1 base. Germline CDR1 and CDR2: LGHNT and FRNRAP. CDR3 length: 15 residues. The CDR3 is CASGSGQGIQETQYF. Partial CDR3 DNA: TGTGCTAGTGGTTCGGGACAGGGCATCCAAGAGACC.

On this clone itself: The DNA ends 3 residues before the CDR3 does, and the rest of the CDR3 is filled in from the germline J gene. The chain joins TRBV5-1 to TRBJ1-4, with 7 bases aligning to TRBD1. J was trimmed by 8 bases and V by 1 base; bases with no gene match: 2. The CDR3 consists of 13 residues. Germline lookup yields CDR1 SGHRS and CDR2 YFSETQ. The CDR3 is CASSLTGEEKLFF. CDR3 bases read: TGCGCCAGCAGCTTGACAGGGGAGGAAAAA.

On this clone: The read comes to an end 3 residues before the CDR3 does, leaving the germline J gene to fill in the end. V and J are TRBV12-3 or TRBV12-4 and TRBJ1-1; 9 bases map to TRBD1. The CDR3 is 17 amino acids. Trimming took 5 bases from V and 1 from J; bases not matched to a gene: 11. The CDR3 bases that were read are TGTGCCAGCAGTGCTCCGGGGGGACAGGGATGGAACACTGAA. As protein: CASSAPGGQGWNTE. The entire CDR3 reads CASSAPGGQGWNTEAFF.

As to this clone: The read gets to within 3 residues of the CDR3 end, and the germline J gene fills in the rest. The chain uses TRBV12-3 or TRBV12-4 and TRBJ1-5; possible D gene TRBD1, 5 bases. V was shortened by 3 bases and J by 7 bases, with 10 bases between the two germline ends. The CDR3 totals 13 residues. CDR3 DNA (partial): TGTGCCAGCAGTTTGCGAGGGGAACAGCCC. It specifies CASSLRGEQP. The entire CDR3 sequence reads CASSLRGEQPQHF.

With regard to this clone: The read is 3 residues too short to cover the CDR3 end, so that end is filled in from the germline J gene. The rearrangement uses TRBV5-1 and TRBJ1-3; D remains unclear. The CDR3 consists of 18 residues. From germline, CDR1 is SGHRS and CDR2 YFSETQ. V was trimmed by 5 bases and J by 0 bases, leaving 21 bases between them. Partial CDR3 DNA: TGCGCCAGCAGTCGAGAAGGTCTGAGTGGTGGCTCTGGAAACACC. As protein: CASSREGLSGGSGNT. The whole CDR3 protein is CASSREGLSGGSGNTIYF. Full variable domain (outside the CDR3, taken from reference TRBV5-1 and TRBJ1-3): KAGVTQTPRYLIKTRGQQVTLSCSPISGHRSVSWYQQTPGQGLQFLFEYFSETQRNKGNFPGRFSGRQFSNSRSEMNVSTLELGDSALYLCASSREGLSGGSGNTIYFGEGSWLTVV.

Considering frequency, this clone is medium-sized. Read sequence stops 3 residues before the CDR3 end, and the germline J gene provides the missing end. The chain combines TRBV18 with TRBJ2-7, with TRBD1 matching 10 bases. Germline values: CDR1 KGHSH, CDR2 LQKENI. Trimming removed 2 bases from V and 5 bases from J; junction bases left unmatched: 6. The CDR3 sequence is 15 residues long. CDR3 DNA (partial): TGTGCCAGCTCACCAACGACAGGGGGCTTCCACGAG. Its translation is CASSPTTGGFHE. From start to end, the CDR3 is CASSPTTGGFHEQYF.

In the case of this clone: The read halts 3 residues ahead of the CDR3 end, with the missing end drawn from the germline J gene. The chain has TRBV14 and TRBJ1-1; D is possibly TRBD1 (5 bases). Germline V gives CDR1 SGHDN, CDR2 FVKESK. The CDR3 runs to 11 residues. The CDR3 loop reads CASSPREVAFF. The sequenced part of the CDR3 DNA is TGTGCCAGCAGCCCCAGGGAAGTA.

Points on this clone: The missing CDR3 end, 3 residues past where the read stops, is filled in from the germline J gene. The V and J genes are TRBV10-3 and TRBJ1-4; 7 bases are shared with TRBD1. Losses at the gene ends were 2 bases for V and 8 bases for J; bases not matched to a gene: 8. This CDR3 region has 15 residues. Germline V lookup: CDR1 ENHRY, CDR2 SYGVKD. The sequenced part of the CDR3 DNA is TGTGCCATCAGTGAGACCGACAGGGAGGGAGAAAAA. It is translated as CAISETDREGEK. The entire CDR3 protein is CAISETDREGEKLFF.

Concerning this clone itself: The sequence runs out 3 residues before the end of the CDR3; the remainder is reconstructed from the germline J gene. The chain recombines TRBV7-2 with TRBJ2-3, with a tentative D call TRBD2 (6 bases). Germline CDR1 SGHTA, CDR2 FQGNSA. There are 15 residues in the CDR3. The sequenced part of the CDR3 DNA is TGTGCCAGCAGGCCGGTAGTAGCGGAACAAGAGGCG. Translation: CASRPVVAEQEA. The CDR3 in its entirety is CASRPVVAEQEAQYF.

As to this clone: The sequenced fragment ends 3 residues before the CDR3 boundary, so the rest is inferred from the germline J gene. The chain links TRBV5-5 to TRBJ2-7, with 9 bases aligning to TRBD1. The CDR3 runs 15 residues. The junction had 5 bases not matched to a gene; V was cut back by 4 bases and J by 0 bases. The germline CDR1 and CDR2 sequences are SGHKS and YYEKEE (reference sequence). The CDR3 protein is CASSPGQGASYEQYF. The part of the CDR3 DNA that was read is TGTGCCAGCAGCCCGGGACAGGGAGCCTCCTACGAG.

Remarks on this clone: The read ends 3 residues before the CDR3 terminus; that terminus is restored from the germline J gene. The rearrangement links TRBV4-1 to TRBJ2-1, with a possible D match to TRBD2 (5 bases). Trimming took 1 base from V and 8 from J, leaving 9 bases between them. This CDR3 is built from 13 residues. CDR1 and CDR2 from the germline V gene are MGHRA and YSYEKL. CDR3 protein: CASSQGVAYEQFF. The sequenced CDR3 bases are TGCGCCAGCAGCCAAGGGGTAGCGTATGAG.

Worth noting for this clone: From the germline J gene comes the end of the CDR3, since the read stops 3 residues before it. The chain is built from TRBV10-3 and TRBJ2-7; 9 bases map to TRBD1. CDR1 and CDR2 from the germline V gene are ENHRY and SYGVKD. This CDR3 is built from 15 residues. Trimming removed 8 bases from V and 0 bases from J; junction bases left unmatched: 8. The CDR3 region is CAIQEGDRASYEQYF. CDR3 bases read: TGTGCCATCCAAGAGGGGGACAGGGCCTCCTACGAG.

A remark on this clone: The missing CDR3 end, 3 residues past where the read stops, is filled in from the germline J gene. This chain uses TRBV19 with TRBJ2-7, with D tentatively TRBD2 (7 bases). The CDR3 runs to 15 residues. The ends were cut back, 1 base at V and 4 bases at J, with 14 bases in the middle. Per the germline V gene, CDR1 is LNHDA and CDR2 is SQIVND (reference sequence). The sequenced CDR3 bases are TGTGCCAGTAGTATAGCCGGGGGGCTTGGGTACGAG. It is translated as CASSIAGGLGYE. Given in full, the CDR3 is CASSIAGGLGYEQYF.

The part of the CDR3 DNA that was read is TGTGCCAGCAGCTTCGGCGGGGAGGGCCTCTACGAG. Amino acids: CASSFGGEGLYE. The complete CDR3 reads CASSFGGEGLYEQYF. The chain couples TRBV11-2 to TRBJ2-7, with 7 positions matching TRBD2. The read terminates 3 residues ahead of where the CDR3 ends, so the germline J gene completes it. This CDR3 region has 15 residues. CDR1 and CDR2 from the germline V gene are SGHAT and FQNNGV. V lost 3 bases, J lost 3 bases, and 8 bases stayed unmatched. The variable domain in full, with the rest retrieved from reference TRBV11-2 and TRBJ2-7, is EAGVAQSPRYKIIEKRQSVAFWCNPISGHATLYWYQQILGQGPKLLIQFQNNGVVDDSQLPKDRFSAERLKGVDSTLKIQPAKLEDSAVYLCASSFGGEGLYEQYFGPGTRLTVT.

Measured by frequency, this clone is large (0.1 to 1%). With the read ending 3 residues before the CDR3 end, the germline J gene is used to fill in that end. V and J are TRBV28 and TRBJ2-3; perhaps TRBD2 as D (6 bases). V was shortened by 2 bases and J by 5 bases, with 17 bases between the two germline ends. CDR1 is MDHEN and CDR2 is SYDVKM in the germline V gene. This CDR3 has 16 amino acids. The CDR3 here is CASSLKAGFTIDTQYF. The DNA read from the CDR3 is TGTGCCAGCAGTTTAAAGGCGGGATTTACGATAGATACG. The whole variable domain, filled in from reference TRBV28 and TRBJ2-3, reads DVKVTQSSRYLVKRTGEKVFLECVQDMDHENMFWYRQDPGLGLRLIYFSYDVKMKEKGDIPEGYSVSREKKERFSLILESASTNQTSMYLCASSLKAGFTIDTQYFGPGTRLTVL.

CDR3 DNA (partial): TGTGCCATCAGTGAGGCCGGGACAGGGGCCTACAATGAG. It is translated as CAISEAGTGAYNE. The complete CDR3 protein is CAISEAGTGAYNEQFF. This chain connects TRBV10-3 to TRBJ2-1; 10 bases are shared with TRBD1. The sequenced fragment ends 3 residues before the CDR3 boundary, so the rest is inferred from the germline J gene. Germline CDR1 and CDR2: ENHRY and SYGVKD. CDR3 length equals 16 residues. After removal of 2 bases from V and 2 bases from J, the junction contained 3 bases not matched to a gene.

As to this clone: The read comes to an end 3 residues before the CDR3 does, leaving the germline J gene to fill in the end. This chain uses TRBV12-3 or TRBV12-4 with TRBJ1-5, with a weak D call TRBD1 (5 bases). The CDR3 runs to 19 residues. The V end lost 3 bases, the J end lost 3 bases, and 24 bases lay between the germline ends. The CDR3 reads CASSLPIGRAGRANQPQHF. The covered CDR3 bases are TGTGCCAGCAGTTTGCCAATCGGCCGGGCAGGGAGGGCCAATCAGCCC.

On this clone: The DNA ends 3 residues before the CDR3 does, and the rest of the CDR3 is filled in from the germline J gene. This chain uses TRBV7-2 with TRBJ2-1; D remains unclear. The CDR3 is made up of 14 amino acids. The germline V gene encodes CDR1 SGHTA and CDR2 FQGNSA. The V end lost 1 base, the J end lost 0 bases, and 4 bases lay between the germline ends. This chain's CDR3 is CASSLERSYNEQFF. CDR3 DNA, as far as it was read: TGTGCCAGCAGCTTAGAGCGCTCCTACAATGAG.

Details on this clone: The CDR3 goes on 3 residues after the read ends, and that part is filled in from the germline J gene. This chain uses TRBV7-2 with TRBJ1-2, with 7 bases fitting TRBD1. The CDR3 extends over 14 amino acids. Per the germline V gene, CDR1 is SGHTA and CDR2 is FQGNSA. The ends lost 6 bases at V and 4 bases at J; junction bases unmatched: 8. The CDR3 bases that were read are TGTGCCAGCAGAAAAAGAGCAGGGGGCTATGGC. Translating it yields CASRKRAGGYG. The full CDR3 sequence reads CASRKRAGGYGYTF.

Note on this clone: The CDR3 end lies 3 residues beyond the end of the read and is filled in from the germline J gene. The rearrangement links TRBV30 to TRBJ1-6; perhaps TRBD1 as D (6 bases). There are 15 residues in the CDR3. V was shortened by 3 bases and J by 4 bases, with 13 bases between the two germline ends. Germline-derived CDR1 and CDR2 are GTSNPN and SVGIG (reference sequence). The CDR3 is CAWSVGGRYNSPLHF. CDR3 bases read: TGTGCCTGGAGCGTAGGGGGAAGGTATAATTCACCC.